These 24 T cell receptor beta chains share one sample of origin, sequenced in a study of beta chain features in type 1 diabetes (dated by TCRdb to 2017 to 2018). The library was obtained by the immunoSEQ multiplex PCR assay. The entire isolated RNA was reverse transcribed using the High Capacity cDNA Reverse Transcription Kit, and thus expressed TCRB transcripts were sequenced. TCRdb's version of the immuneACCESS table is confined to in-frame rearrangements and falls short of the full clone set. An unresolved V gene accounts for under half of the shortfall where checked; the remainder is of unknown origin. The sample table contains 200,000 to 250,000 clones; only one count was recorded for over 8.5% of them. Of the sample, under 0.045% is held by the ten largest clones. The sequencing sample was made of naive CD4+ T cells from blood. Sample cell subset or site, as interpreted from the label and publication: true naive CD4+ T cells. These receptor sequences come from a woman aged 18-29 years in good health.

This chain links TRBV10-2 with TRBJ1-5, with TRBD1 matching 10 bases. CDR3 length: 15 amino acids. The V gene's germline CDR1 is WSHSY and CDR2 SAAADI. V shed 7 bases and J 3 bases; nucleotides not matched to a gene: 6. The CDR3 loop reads CASNSGTGDNQPQHF. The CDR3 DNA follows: TGCGCCAGCAACTCTGGGACAGGGGACAATCAGCCCCAGCATTTT.

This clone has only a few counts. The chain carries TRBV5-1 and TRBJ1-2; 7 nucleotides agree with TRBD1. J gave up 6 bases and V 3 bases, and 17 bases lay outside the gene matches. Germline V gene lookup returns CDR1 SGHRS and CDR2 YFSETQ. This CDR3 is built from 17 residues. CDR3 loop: CASSYDATKTGLDGYTF. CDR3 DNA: TGCGCCAGCAGCTACGACGCGACTAAGACAGGGCTCGATGGCTACACCTTC.

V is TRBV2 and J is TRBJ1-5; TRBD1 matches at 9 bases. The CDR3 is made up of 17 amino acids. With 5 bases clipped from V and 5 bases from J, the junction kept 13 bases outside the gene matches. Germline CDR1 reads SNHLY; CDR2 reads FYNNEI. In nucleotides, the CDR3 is TGTGCCAGCAGTCCCTTGGAGGGACAGGGTTTTTATCAGCCCCAGCATTTT. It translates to CASSPLEGQGFYQPQHF.

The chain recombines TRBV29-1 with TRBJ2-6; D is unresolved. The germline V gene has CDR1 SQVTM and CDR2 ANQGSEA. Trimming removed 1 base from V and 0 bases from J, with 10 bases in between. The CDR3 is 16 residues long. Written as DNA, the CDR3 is TGCAGCGTTGAAGGGGCTGGTGTCTCTGGGGCCAACGTCCTGACTTTC. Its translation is CSVEGAGVSGANVLTF.

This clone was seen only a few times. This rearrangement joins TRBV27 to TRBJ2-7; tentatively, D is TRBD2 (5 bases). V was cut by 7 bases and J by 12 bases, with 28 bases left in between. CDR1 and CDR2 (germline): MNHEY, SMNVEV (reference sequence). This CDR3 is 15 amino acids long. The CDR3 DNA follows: TGTGCCAGCAACAAAAGTGGTAGGAAAGGCGGAGCGGCGTACTTC. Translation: CASNKSGRKGGAAYF.

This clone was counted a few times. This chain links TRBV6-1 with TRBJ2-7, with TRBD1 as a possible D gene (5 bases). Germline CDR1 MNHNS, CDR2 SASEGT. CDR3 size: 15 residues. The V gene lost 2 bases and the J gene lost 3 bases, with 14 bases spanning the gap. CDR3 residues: CASSEIGQGFYEQYF. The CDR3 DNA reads TGTGCCAGCAGTGAAATTGGCCAGGGATTCTACGAGCAGTACTTC.

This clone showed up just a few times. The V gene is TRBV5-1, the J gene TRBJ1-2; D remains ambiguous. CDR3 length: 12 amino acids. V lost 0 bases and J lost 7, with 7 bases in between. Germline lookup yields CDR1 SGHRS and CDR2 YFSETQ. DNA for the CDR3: TGCGCCAGCAGCTTGGCCCGGGGTGGCTACACCTTC. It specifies CASSLARGGYTF.

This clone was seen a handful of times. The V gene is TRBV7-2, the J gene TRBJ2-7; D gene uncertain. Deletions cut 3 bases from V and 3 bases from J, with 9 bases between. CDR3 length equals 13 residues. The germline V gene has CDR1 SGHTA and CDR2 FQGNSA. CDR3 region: CASSFPTVYEQYF. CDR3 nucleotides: TGTGCCAGCAGCTTCCCGACTGTCTACGAGCAGTACTTC.

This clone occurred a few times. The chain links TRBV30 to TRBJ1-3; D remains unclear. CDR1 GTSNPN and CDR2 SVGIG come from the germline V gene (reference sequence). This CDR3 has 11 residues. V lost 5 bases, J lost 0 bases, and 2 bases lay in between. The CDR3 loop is CAWRSGNTIYF. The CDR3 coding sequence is TGTGCCTGGCGCTCTGGAAACACCATATATTTT.

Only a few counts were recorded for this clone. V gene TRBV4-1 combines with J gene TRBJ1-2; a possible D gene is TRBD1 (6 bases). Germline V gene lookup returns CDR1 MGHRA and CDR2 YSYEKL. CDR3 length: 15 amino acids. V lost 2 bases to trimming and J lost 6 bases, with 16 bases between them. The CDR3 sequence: CASSQRGGKSNGYTF. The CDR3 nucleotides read TGCGCCAGCAGCCAAAGAGGGGGAAAGTCTAATGGCTACACCTTC.

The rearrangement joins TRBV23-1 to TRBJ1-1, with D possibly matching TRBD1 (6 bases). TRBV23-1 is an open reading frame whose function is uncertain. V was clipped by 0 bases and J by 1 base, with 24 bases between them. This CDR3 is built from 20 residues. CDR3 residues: CASSQSTARARGAPNTEAFF. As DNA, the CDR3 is TGCGCCAGCAGTCAATCGACCGCTAGGGCACGGGGGGCGCCGAACACTGAAGCTTTCTTT.

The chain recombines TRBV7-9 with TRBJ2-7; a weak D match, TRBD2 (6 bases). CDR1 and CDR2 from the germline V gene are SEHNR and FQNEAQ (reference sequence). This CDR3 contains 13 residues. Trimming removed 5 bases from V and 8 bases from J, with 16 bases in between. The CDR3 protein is CASSPVQGLKQYF. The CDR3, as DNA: TGTGCCAGCAGCCCCGTTCAGGGACTCAAGCAGTACTTC.

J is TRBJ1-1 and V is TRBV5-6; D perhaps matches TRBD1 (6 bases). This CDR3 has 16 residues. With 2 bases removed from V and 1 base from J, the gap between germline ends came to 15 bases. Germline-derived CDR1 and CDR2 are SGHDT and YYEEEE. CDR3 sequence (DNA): TGTGCCAGCAGCTTTGGGGGCCGCTGGAGGAACACTGAAGCTTTCTTT. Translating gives CASSFGGRWRNTEAFF. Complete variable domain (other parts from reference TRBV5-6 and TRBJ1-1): DAGVTQSPTHLIKTRGQQVTLRCSPKSGHDTVSWYQQALGQGPQFIFQYYEEEERQRGNFPDRFSGHQFPNYSSELNVNALLLGDSALYLCASSFGGRWRNTEAFFGQGTRLTVV.

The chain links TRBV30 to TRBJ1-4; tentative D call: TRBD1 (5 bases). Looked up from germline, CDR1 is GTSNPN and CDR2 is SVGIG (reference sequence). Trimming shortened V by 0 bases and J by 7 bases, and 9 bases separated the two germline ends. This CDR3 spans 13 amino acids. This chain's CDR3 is CAWSVGGFEKLFF. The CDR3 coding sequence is TGTGCCTGGAGTGTTGGGGGGTTTGAAAAACTGTTTTTT.

CDR3 region: CASSLSAGGSNTEAFF. The CDR3 DNA reads TGTGCCAGCAGCTTGTCCGCCGGGGGTTCGAACACTGAAGCTTTCTTT. The V call is TRBV11-1, the J call TRBJ1-1; possible D gene TRBD1, 5 bases. CDR1 is SGHAT and CDR2 is FQDESV in the germline V gene (reference sequence). The CDR3 extends over 16 amino acids. The V end lost 3 bases, the J end lost 1 base, and 15 bases lay between the germline ends.

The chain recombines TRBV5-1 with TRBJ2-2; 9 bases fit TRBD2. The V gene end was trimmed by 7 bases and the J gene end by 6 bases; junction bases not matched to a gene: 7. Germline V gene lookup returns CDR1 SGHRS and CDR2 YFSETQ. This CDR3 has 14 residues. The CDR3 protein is CASSGTSISGELFF. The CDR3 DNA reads TGCGCCAGCTCCGGGACTAGCATCTCCGGGGAGCTGTTTTTT.

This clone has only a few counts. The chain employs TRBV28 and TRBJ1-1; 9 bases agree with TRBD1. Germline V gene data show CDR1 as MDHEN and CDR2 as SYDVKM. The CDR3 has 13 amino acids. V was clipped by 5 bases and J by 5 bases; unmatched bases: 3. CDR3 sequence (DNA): TGTGCCAGCAGTACGACAGGGGGGACTGAAGCTTTCTTT. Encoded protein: CASSTTGGTEAFF.

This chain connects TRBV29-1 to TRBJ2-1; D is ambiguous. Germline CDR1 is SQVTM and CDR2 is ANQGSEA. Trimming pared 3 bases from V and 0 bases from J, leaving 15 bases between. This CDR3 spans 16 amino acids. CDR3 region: CSVDRRQTSSYNEQFF. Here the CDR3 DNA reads TGCAGCGTTGATCGACGACAAACAAGCTCCTACAATGAGCAGTTCTTC.

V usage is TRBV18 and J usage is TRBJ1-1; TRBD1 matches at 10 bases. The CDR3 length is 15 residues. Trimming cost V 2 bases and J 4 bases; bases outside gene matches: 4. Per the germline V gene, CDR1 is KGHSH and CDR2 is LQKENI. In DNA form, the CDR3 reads TGTGCCAGCTCACCAGGGGGACAGGGGTTCACTGAAGCTTTCTTT. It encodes CASSPGGQGFTEAFF.

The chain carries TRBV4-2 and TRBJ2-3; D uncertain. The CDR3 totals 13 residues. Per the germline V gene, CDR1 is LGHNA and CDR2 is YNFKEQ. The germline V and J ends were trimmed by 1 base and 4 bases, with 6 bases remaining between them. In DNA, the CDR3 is TGTGCCAGCAGCCAAGGAGCCCCAGATACGCAGTATTTT. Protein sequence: CASSQGAPDTQYF.

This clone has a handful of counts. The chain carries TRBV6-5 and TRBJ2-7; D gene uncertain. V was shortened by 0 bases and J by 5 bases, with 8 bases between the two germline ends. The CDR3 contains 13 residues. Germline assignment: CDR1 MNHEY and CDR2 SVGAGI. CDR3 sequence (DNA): TGTGCCAGCAGTTACTCGAATCAGGACGAGCAGTACTTC. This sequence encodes CASSYSNQDEQYF.

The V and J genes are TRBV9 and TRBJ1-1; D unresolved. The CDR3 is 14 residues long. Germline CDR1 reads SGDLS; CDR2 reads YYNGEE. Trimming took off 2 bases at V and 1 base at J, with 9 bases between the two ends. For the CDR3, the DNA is TGTGCCAGCAGCGTTCAGGCCCAGAACACTGAAGCTTTCTTT. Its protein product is CASSVQAQNTEAFF.

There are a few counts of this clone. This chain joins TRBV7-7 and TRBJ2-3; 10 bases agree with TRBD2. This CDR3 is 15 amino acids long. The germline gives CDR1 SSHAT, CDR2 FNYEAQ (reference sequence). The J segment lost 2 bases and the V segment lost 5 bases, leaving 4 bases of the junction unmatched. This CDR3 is CASSPGTSVTDTQYF. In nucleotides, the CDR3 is TGTGCCAGCAGCCCCGGGACTAGCGTCACAGATACGCAGTATTTT.

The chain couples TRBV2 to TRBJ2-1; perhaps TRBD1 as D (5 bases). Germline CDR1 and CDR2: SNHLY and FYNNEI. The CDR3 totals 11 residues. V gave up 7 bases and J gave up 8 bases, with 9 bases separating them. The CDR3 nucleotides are TGTGCCAGCACAGGGTTCGATGAGCAGTTCTTC. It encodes CASTGFDEQFF.